The 3 T cell receptor beta chains reported below all come from one sample, sequenced in a study of PD-1 blockade in mismatch repair-deficient tumors. TCRdb keeps only in-frame clones here, not all; method: immunoSEQ multiplex PCR. The sample consists of 120,000 or so clones, 85% to 90% of them appearing once. The sequencing used peripheral blood, collected 44 weeks after starting pembrolizumab. Receptors were obtained from an adult with mismatch repair-deficient cancer.

A single count supports this clone. The rearrangement joins TRBV27 to TRBJ2-7; 8 positions agree with TRBD2. Germline assignment: CDR1 MNHEY and CDR2 SMNVEV (reference sequence). CDR3 length: 17 residues. With 4 bases clipped from V and 7 bases from J, the junction kept 18 bases outside the gene matches. The CDR3, as DNA: TGTGCCAGCAGTTCGCCGGGGGGGACGGGTACTATACGGGAGCAGTACTTC. Its translation: CASSSPGGTGTIREQYF.

This chain joins TRBV9 and TRBJ2-5, with 14 bases identical to TRBD2. The CDR3 extends over 16 amino acids. J gave up 3 bases and V 4 bases, and 5 bases lay outside the gene matches. Germline V CDR1 and CDR2: SGDLS, YYNGEE. This CDR3 reads CASSPGTSGRKETQYF. DNA for the CDR3: TGTGCCAGCAGCCCAGGGACTAGCGGGAGAAAAGAGACCCAGTACTTC.

The chain joins TRBV4-1 to TRBJ2-1; D call uncertain. The germline V gene encodes CDR1 MGHRA and CDR2 YSYEKL. The CDR3 contains 11 residues. V was clipped by 5 bases and J by 7 bases, with 6 bases between them. CDR3 coding DNA: TGCGCCAGCAGCAGTGCAAATGAGCAGTTCTTC. Protein: CASSSANEQFF.